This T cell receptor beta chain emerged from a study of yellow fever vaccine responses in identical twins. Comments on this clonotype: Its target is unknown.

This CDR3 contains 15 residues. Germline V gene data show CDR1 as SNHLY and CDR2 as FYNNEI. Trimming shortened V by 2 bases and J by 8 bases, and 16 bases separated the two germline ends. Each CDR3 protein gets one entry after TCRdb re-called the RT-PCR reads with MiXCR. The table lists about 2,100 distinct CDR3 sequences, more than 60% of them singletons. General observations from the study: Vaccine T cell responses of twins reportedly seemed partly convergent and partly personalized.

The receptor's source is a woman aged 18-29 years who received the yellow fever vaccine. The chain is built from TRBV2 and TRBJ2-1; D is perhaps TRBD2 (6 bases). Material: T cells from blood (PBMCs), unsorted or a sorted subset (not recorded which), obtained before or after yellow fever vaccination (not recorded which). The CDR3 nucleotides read TGTGCCAGCAGTGAATTTTATTCGGAGGGCGATGAGCAGTTCTTC. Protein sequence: CASSEFYSEGDEQFF.